This T cell receptor (beta chain) was captured by sequencing in a study of Ad26.COV2.S vaccination and SARS-CoV-2 variants. Whole-study findings and limits: After vaccination, substantial breadth of spike-specific CD8+ and CD4+ responses was reported. It was vaccine recipients, not placebo recipients, who had the higher spike-specific TCR breadth. Responses of T cells in total may have been underestimated by the TCR breadth and depth analyses.

As regards this clone: What it binds is not known.

Libraries were prepared by immunoSEQ multiplex PCR; TCRdb keeps only in-frame clonotypes and omits some of them. Of nearly 95,000 clones in the sample, less than 85% are singletons; the top ten hold about 17%. CDR3 length: 14 residues. The V gene's germline CDR1 is SGHTA and CDR2 FQGNSA. V was shortened by 5 bases and J by 4 bases, with 15 bases between the two germline ends. The specimen comprised peripheral blood, sampled after recovery from COVID-19. This TCR came from a human donor who had recovered from COVID-19. This chain connects TRBV7-2 to TRBJ2-7; maybe TRBD2 (6 bases). The CDR3 loop reads CASSPRLGAYEQYF. CDR3 bases: TGTGCCAGCAGCCCACGACTAGGGGCATACGAGCAGTACTTC.